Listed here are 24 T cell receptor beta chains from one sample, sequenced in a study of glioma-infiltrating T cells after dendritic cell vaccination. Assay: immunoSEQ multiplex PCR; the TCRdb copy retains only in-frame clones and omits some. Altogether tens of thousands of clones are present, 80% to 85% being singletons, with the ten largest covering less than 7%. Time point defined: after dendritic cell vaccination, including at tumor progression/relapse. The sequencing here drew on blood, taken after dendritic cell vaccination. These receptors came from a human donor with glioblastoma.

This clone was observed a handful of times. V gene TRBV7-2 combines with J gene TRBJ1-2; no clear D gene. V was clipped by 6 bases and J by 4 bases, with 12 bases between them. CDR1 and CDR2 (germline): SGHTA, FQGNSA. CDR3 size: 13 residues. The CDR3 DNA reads TGTGCCAGCAGTCCAACAGCTTCCTATGGCTACACCTTC. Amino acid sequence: CASSPTASYGYTF.

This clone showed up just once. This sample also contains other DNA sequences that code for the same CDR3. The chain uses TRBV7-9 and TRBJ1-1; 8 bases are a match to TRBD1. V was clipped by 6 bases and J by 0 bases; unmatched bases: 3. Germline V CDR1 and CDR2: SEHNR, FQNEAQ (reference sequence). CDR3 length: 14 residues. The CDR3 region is CASSLGQVNTEAFF. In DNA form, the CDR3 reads TGTGCCAGCAGTCTGGGACAGGTGAACACTGAAGCTTTCTTT.

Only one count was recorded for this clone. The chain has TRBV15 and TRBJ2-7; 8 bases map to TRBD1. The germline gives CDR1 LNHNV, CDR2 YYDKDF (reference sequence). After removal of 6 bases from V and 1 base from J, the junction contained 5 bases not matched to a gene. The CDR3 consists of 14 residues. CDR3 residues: CATSRTGSSYEQYF. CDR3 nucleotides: TGTGCCACCAGTAGGACAGGGTCGTCCTACGAGCAGTACTTC.

CDR3 coding DNA: TGCGCCAGCAGCCCGACAGGGGGCGCCCCCTCTGGGGCCAACGTCCTGACTTTC. Residues: CASSPTGGAPSGANVLTF. The chain joins TRBV5-1 to TRBJ2-6, with 10 bases that match TRBD1. The CDR3 totals 18 residues. With 4 bases clipped from V and 0 bases from J, the junction kept 7 bases outside the gene matches. CDR1 is SGHRS and CDR2 is YFSETQ in the germline V gene. The whole variable domain, filled in from reference TRBV5-1 and TRBJ2-6, reads KAGVTQTPRYLIKTRGQQVTLSCSPISGHRSVSWYQQTPGQGLQFLFEYFSETQRNKGNFPGRFSGRQFSNSRSEMNVSTLELGDSALYLCASSPTGGAPSGANVLTFGAGSRLTVL.

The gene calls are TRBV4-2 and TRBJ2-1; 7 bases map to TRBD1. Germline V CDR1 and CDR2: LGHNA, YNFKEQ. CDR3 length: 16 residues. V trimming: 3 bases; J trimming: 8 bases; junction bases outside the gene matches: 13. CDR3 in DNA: TGTGCCAGCAGCCACCCGACAGGGCGGCACATTGATGAGCAGTTCTTC. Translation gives CASSHPTGRHIDEQFF.

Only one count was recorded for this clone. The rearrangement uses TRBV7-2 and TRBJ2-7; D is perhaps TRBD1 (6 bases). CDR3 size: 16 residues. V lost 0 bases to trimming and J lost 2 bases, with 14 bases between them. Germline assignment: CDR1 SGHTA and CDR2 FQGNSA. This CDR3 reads CASSLAGAKGTYEQYF. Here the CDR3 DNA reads TGTGCCAGCAGCTTAGCGGGGGCAAAGGGAACCTACGAGCAGTACTTC.

This CDR3 is CASSSGGGTPSGANVLTF. CDR3 bases: TGCGCCAGCAGCTCGGGAGGCGGGACCCCCTCTGGGGCCAACGTCCTGACTTTC. V and J are TRBV5-1 and TRBJ2-6, with 7 bases identical to TRBD2. Germline V gene lookup returns CDR1 SGHRS and CDR2 YFSETQ. This CDR3 has 18 amino acids. V lost 3 bases and J lost 0; bases outside the gene matches: 9.

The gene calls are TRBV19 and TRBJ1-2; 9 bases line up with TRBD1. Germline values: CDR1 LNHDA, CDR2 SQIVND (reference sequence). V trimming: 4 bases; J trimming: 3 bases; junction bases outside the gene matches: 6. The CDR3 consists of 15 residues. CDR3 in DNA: TGTGCCAGTAGTACTAAAACAGGGGGCGACTATGGCTACACCTTC. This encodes CASSTKTGGDYGYTF.

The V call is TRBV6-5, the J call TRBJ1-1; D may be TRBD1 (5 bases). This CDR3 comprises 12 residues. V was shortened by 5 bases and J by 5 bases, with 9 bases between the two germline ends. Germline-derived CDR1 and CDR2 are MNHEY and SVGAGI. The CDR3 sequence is CASSDPGTEAFF. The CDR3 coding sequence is TGTGCCAGCAGTGACCCAGGGACTGAAGCTTTCTTT.

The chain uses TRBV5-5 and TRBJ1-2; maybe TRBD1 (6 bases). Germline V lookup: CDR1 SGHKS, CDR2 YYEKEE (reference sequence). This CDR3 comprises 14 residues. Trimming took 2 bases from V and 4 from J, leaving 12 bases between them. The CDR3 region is CASSFLAGAYGYTF. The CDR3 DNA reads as TGTGCCAGCAGCTTTTTAGCAGGGGCCTATGGCTACACCTTC.

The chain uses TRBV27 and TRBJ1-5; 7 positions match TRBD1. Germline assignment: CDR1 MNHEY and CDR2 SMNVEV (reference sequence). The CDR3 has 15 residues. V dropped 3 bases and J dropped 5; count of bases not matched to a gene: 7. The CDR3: CASSLNRDRDQPQHF. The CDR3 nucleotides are TGTGCCAGCAGTTTGAACCGGGACAGAGATCAGCCCCAGCATTTT.

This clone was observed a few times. In nucleotides, the CDR3 is TGTGCCAGCAGCACCGACAGGGGATTGTACGAGCAGTACTTC. This sequence encodes CASSTDRGLYEQYF. This chain links TRBV6-6 with TRBJ2-7, with TRBD1 matching over 8 bases. V gave up 6 bases and J gave up 4 bases; unmatched junction bases: 8. The CDR3 sequence is 14 residues long. Germline CDR1 reads MNHNY; CDR2 reads SVGAGI (reference sequence).

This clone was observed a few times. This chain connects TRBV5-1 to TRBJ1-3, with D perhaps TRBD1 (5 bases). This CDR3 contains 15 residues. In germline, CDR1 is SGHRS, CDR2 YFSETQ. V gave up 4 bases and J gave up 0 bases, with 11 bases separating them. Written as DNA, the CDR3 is TGCGCCAGCAGCACATCAACAGGCTCTGGAAACACCATATATTTT. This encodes CASSTSTGSGNTIYF.

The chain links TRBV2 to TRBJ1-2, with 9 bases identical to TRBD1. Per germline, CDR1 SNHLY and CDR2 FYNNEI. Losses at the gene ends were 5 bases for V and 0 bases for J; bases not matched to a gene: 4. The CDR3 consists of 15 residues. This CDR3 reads CASSRDRVANYGYTF. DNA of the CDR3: TGTGCCAGCAGTCGGGACAGGGTAGCTAACTATGGCTACACCTTC.

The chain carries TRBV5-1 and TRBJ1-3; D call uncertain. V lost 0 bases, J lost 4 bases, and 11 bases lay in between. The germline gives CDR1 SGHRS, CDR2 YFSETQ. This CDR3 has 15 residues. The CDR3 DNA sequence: TGCGCCAGCAGCTTGGCCGCGGGTGAAGGAAACACCATATATTTT. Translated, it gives CASSLAAGEGNTIYF.

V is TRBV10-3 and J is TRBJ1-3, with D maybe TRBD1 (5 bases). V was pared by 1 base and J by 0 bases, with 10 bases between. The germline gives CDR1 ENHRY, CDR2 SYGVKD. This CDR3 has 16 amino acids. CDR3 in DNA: TGTGCCATCAGTGAGTGGGACTCACGCTCTGGAAACACCATATATTTT. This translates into CAISEWDSRSGNTIYF.

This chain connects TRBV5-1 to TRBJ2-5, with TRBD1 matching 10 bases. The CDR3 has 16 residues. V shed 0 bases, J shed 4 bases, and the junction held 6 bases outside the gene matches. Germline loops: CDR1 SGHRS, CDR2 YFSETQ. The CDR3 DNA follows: TGCGCCAGCAGCTTGGTTGGGACAGGGGCTCGAGAGACCCAGTACTTC. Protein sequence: CASSLVGTGARETQYF.

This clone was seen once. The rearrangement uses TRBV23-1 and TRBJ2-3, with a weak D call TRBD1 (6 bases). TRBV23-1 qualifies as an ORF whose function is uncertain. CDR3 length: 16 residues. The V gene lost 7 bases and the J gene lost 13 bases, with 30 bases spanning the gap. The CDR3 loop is CASTPRGYRDTHREYF. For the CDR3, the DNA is TGCGCCAGCACACCTAGGGGATACCGGGACACGCACAGAGAGTATTTT.

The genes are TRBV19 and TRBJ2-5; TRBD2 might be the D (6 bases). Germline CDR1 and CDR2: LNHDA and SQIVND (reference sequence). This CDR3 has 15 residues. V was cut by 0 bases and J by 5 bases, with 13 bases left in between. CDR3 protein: CASSIDAGSRETQYF. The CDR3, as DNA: TGTGCCAGTAGTATAGACGCGGGGAGTAGGGAGACCCAGTACTTC.

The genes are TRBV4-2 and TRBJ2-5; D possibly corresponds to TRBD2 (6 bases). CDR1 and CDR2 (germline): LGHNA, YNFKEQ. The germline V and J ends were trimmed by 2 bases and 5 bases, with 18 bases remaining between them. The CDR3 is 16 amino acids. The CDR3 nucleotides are TGTGCCAGCAGCCAACGGTCTAGCGAGCTCGGTGAGACCCAGTACTTC. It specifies CASSQRSSELGETQYF.

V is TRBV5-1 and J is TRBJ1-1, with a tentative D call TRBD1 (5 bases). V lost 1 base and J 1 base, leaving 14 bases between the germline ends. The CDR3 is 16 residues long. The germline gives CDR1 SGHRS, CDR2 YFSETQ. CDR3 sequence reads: CASSLKGLGPNTEAFF. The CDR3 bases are TGCGCCAGCAGCTTGAAGGGGCTGGGGCCGAACACTGAAGCTTTCTTT. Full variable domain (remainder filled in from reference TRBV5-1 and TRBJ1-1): KAGVTQTPRYLIKTRGQQVTLSCSPISGHRSVSWYQQTPGQGLQFLFEYFSETQRNKGNFPGRFSGRQFSNSRSEMNVSTLELGDSALYLCASSLKGLGPNTEAFFGQGTRLTVV.

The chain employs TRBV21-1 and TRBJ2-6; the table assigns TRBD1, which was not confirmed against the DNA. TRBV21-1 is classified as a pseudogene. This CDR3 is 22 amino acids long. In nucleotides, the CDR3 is TGTGCCAGCAGCAAAGGGAGGGTTAGTACGACAGGGGGTTTCTCTGGGGCCAACGTCCTGACTTTC. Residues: CASSKGRVSTTGGFSGANVLTF.

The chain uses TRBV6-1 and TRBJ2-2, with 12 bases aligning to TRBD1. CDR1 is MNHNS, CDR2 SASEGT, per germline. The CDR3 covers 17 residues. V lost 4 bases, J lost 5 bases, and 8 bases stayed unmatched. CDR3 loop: CASSGSGDRGQTGELFF. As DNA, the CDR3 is TGTGCCAGCAGTGGCTCAGGGGACAGGGGGCAAACCGGGGAGCTGTTTTTT.

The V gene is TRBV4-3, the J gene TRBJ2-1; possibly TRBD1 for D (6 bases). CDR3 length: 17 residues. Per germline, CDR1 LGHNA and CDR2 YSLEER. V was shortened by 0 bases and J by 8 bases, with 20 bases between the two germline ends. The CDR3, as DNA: TGCGCCAGCAGCCAAGATTATTGGACAGCCTCTAGGTATGAGCAGTTCTTC. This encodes CASSQDYWTASRYEQFF.